These 4 T cell receptor beta chains were all obtained from the same sample, sequenced in a study of beta chain features in type 1 diabetes. The entirety of the isolated RNA underwent reverse transcription, so expressed TCRB transcripts were sequenced. The data were produced by immunoSEQ multiplex PCR, yet TCRdb's version contains in-frame clones alone and is incomplete. The table lists 150,000 to 200,000 clones, 7.5% to 9.5% of them singletons. The source material was central memory CD4+ T cells from blood. The receptors derive from a young woman in good health.

This clone showed up just a few times. The V call is TRBV30, the J call TRBJ1-2; tentative D call: TRBD1 (5 bases). V was cut by 4 bases and J by 4 bases, with 16 bases left in between. Germline lookup yields CDR1 GTSNPN and CDR2 SVGIG (reference sequence). The CDR3 loop spans 14 amino acids. The CDR3 protein is CAWTLIAGLYGYTF. As DNA, the CDR3 is TGTGCCTGGACCCTAATCGCGGGACTCTATGGCTACACCTTC.

This clone was counted only a few times. The gene calls are TRBV7-2 and TRBJ2-5; weak D call: TRBD2 (6 bases). Germline V CDR1 and CDR2: SGHTA, FQGNSA. Deletions cut 1 base from V and 5 bases from J, with 14 bases between. The CDR3 runs to 15 residues. Here the CDR3 reads CASSLEVGGRETQYF. The DNA of the CDR3 is TGTGCCAGCAGCTTAGAAGTCGGGGGTCGGGAGACCCAGTACTTC.

A few counts support this clone. V is TRBV11-3 and J is TRBJ2-7; 8 positions agree with TRBD1. This CDR3 spans 13 amino acids. V dropped 3 bases and J dropped 4; count of bases not matched to a gene: 2. From germline, CDR1 is SGHNT and CDR2 YENEEA. The CDR3 DNA is TGTGCCAGCAGCTTCGGGACAGGTTACGAGCAGTACTTC. Translating it yields CASSFGTGYEQYF.

There are a few counts of this clone. The rearrangement uses TRBV7-2 and TRBJ1-2; TRBD1 matches at 8 bases. Germline V gene lookup returns CDR1 SGHTA and CDR2 FQGNSA. The CDR3 sequence is 15 residues long. The V segment lost 3 bases and the J segment 2 bases; nucleotides outside the gene matches: 5. The CDR3 DNA reads TGTGCCAGCAGCTTGAGTGGACAGGGAAACTATGGCTACACCTTC. Its translation: CASSLSGQGNYGYTF.